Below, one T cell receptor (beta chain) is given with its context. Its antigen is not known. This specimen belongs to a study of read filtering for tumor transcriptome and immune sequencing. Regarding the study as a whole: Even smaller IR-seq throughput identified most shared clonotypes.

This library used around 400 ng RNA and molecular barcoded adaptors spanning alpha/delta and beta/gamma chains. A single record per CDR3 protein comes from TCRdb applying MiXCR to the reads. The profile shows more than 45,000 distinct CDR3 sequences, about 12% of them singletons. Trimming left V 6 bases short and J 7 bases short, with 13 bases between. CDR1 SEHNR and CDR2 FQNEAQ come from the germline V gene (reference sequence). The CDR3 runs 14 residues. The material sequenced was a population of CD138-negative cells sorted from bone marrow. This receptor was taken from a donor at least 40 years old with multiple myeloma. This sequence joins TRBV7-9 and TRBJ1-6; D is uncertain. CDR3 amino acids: CASSSTSGNSPLHF. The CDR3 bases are TGTGCCAGCAGTTCTACGTCGGGGAATTCACCCCTCCACTTT. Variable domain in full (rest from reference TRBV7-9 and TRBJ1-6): DTGVSQNPRHKITKRGQNVTFRCDPISEHNRLYWYRQTLGQGPEFLTYFQNEAQLEKSRLLSDRFSAERPKGSFSTLEIQRTEQGDSAMYLCASSSTSGNSPLHFGNGTRLTVT.